These 25 T cell receptor beta chains came from one sample sequenced in a study of CD8 T cells in Susac syndrome. Reverse transcription of roughly 0.45 to 1 ug RNA used random hexamers. TCRdb called the immunoSEQ multiplex PCR reads again in MiXCR, with one record for every CDR3 protein. The sample records 150,000 to 200,000 distinct CDR3 sequences, approximately 93% being singletons. The sample consisted of CD4+ T cells from PBMCs. Receptors originate from a human donor with multiple sclerosis.

The chain employs TRBV10-3 and TRBJ2-5; D is unresolved. Germline V gene lookup returns CDR1 ENHRY and CDR2 SYGVKD. With 3 bases removed from V and 3 bases from J, the gap between germline ends came to 5 bases. CDR3 length equals 12 residues. CDR3 sequence reads: CAISDREETQYF. CDR3 bases: TGTGCCATCAGTGATCGTGAAGAGACCCAGTACTTC.

The chain joins TRBV7-2 to TRBJ2-4, with D maybe TRBD1 (7 bases). V was cut by 2 bases and J by 9 bases, with 20 bases left in between. There are 16 residues in the CDR3. Per germline, CDR1 SGHTA and CDR2 FQGNSA. CDR3 bases: TGTGCCAGCAGCTTAAGGACTAAGGCGGCAGGGGGCATTCAGTACTTC. It specifies CASSLRTKAAGGIQYF. The full variable domain, completed using reference TRBV7-2 and TRBJ2-4, is GAGVSQSPSNKVTEKGKDVELRCDPISGHTALYWYRQSLGQGLEFLIYFQGNSAPDKSGLPSDRFSAERTGGSVSTLTIQRTQQEDSAVYLCASSLRTKAAGGIQYFGAGTRLSVL.

The chain carries TRBV3-1 and TRBJ1-1; D remains ambiguous. Germline V gene data show CDR1 as LGHDT and CDR2 as YNNKEL (reference sequence). This CDR3 region has 16 residues. Trimming removed 6 bases from V and 6 bases from J, with 23 bases in between. As DNA, the CDR3 is TGTGCCAGCAGAAATTCTCGCCGGGGTGGTACGGCTGAAGCTTTCTTT. Translating gives CASRNSRRGGTAEAFF.

The chain links TRBV20-1 to TRBJ2-5; D is possibly TRBD1 or TRBD2 (6 bases each). Germline V gene sequence: CDR1 DFQATT, CDR2 SNEGSKA (reference sequence). The length of the CDR3 is 13 residues. V was clipped by 6 bases and J by 5 bases, with 16 bases between them. CDR3 loop: CSAPRGLGETQYF. The CDR3 nucleotides are TGCAGTGCCCCCCGGGGGCTAGGGGAGACCCAGTACTTC.

The chain employs TRBV30 and TRBJ2-5; 10 nucleotides agree with TRBD1. V lost 4 bases to trimming and J lost 10 bases; unmatched junction nucleotides: 15. CDR1 and CDR2 (germline): GTSNPN, SVGIG (reference sequence). The CDR3 is 15 residues long. The CDR3 bases are TGTGCCTGGACAGGTCTGGGACAGGGGAGAGAGGGCCAGTACTTC. It is translated as CAWTGLGQGREGQYF.

The chain combines TRBV28 with TRBJ2-7, with a tentative D call TRBD2 (7 bases). V lost 6 bases and J lost 6, with 12 bases in between. This CDR3 has 12 amino acids. The V gene's germline CDR1 is MDHEN and CDR2 SYDVKM. The CDR3 bases are TGTGCCAGCAGCGGGGGGCGGGGCGAGCAGTACTTC. Protein: CASSGGRGEQYF.

The J gene is TRBJ1-2, the V gene TRBV19; D is perhaps TRBD1 (6 bases). There are 16 residues in the CDR3. V lost 6 bases and J 4 bases, leaving 21 bases between the germline ends. Germline V CDR1 and CDR2: LNHDA, SQIVND (reference sequence). The DNA for the CDR3 is TGTGCCAGTAGCCAGATCGGCACAGGGCGAACCTATGGCTACACCTTC. It encodes CASSQIGTGRTYGYTF.

V usage is TRBV5-1 and J usage is TRBJ1-1, with D perhaps TRBD1 (6 bases). Germline V gene sequence: CDR1 SGHRS, CDR2 YFSETQ. This CDR3 has 12 residues. Trimming shortened V by 4 bases and J by 8 bases, and 12 bases separated the two germline ends. In DNA, the CDR3 is TGCGCCAGCAGCGAACAGGGACCCGAAGCTTTCTTT. This encodes CASSEQGPEAFF.

This clonotype was recorded only once. V and J are TRBV7-3 and TRBJ2-1, with TRBD2 matching 8 bases. After removal of 2 bases from V and 4 bases from J, the junction contained 4 bases not matched to a gene. CDR3 length: 15 amino acids. Germline CDR1 is SGHTA and CDR2 is FQGTGA. The CDR3 region is CASSLSTSGYNEQFF. Written as DNA, the CDR3 is TGTGCCAGCAGCTTATCTACTAGCGGTTACAATGAGCAGTTCTTC.

The V gene is TRBV18, the J gene TRBJ1-4; D is undetermined. Germline V gene sequence: CDR1 KGHSH, CDR2 LQKENI. The CDR3 consists of 15 residues. Trimming took 3 bases from V and 8 from J, leaving 16 bases between them. The CDR3 is CASSPGLGEREKLFF. The CDR3 nucleotides read TGTGCCAGCTCACCGGGCCTCGGTGAGAGAGAAAAACTGTTTTTT.

The genes are TRBV4-1 and TRBJ1-1; D is undetermined. Germline CDR1 and CDR2: MGHRA and YSYEKL. The CDR3 is 16 residues long. Trimming stripped 3 bases from V and 1 base from J, with 15 bases between. CDR3 sequence reads: CASSQDGSRRNTEAFF. The CDR3 nucleotides are TGCGCCAGCAGCCAGGATGGGTCCAGGCGGAACACTGAAGCTTTCTTT.

This chain uses TRBV18 with TRBJ1-5, with 10 bases fitting TRBD1. This CDR3 is built from 17 residues. CDR1 is KGHSH, CDR2 LQKENI, per germline. With 6 bases clipped from V and 1 base from J, the junction kept 9 bases outside the gene matches. The CDR3 DNA reads as TGTGCCAGCTCTTCCACGGTGGGACAGGGGAGCAATCAGCCCCAGCATTTT. This encodes CASSSTVGQGSNQPQHF.

The J gene is TRBJ2-5, the V gene TRBV6-5; no firm D call. The CDR3 has 14 amino acids. Germline lookup yields CDR1 MNHEY and CDR2 SVGAGI. The V gene lost 2 bases and the J gene lost 4 bases, with 11 bases spanning the gap. The CDR3 DNA sequence: TGTGCCAGCAGTTACGACCTTATAGGAGAGACCCAGTACTTC. Its translation: CASSYDLIGETQYF.

The chain has TRBV24-1 and TRBJ2-7, with 12 bases fitting TRBD2. The CDR3 sequence is 15 residues long. Trimming cost V 4 bases and J 5 bases; bases outside gene matches: 5. Germline loops: CDR1 KGHDR, CDR2 SFDVKD. The CDR3 DNA is TGTGCCACCAGTGACTGGACTAGCGGGAAGCACGAGCAGTACTTC. Translation gives CATSDWTSGKHEQYF.

This chain uses TRBV14 with TRBJ2-1; D remains ambiguous. Germline V gene lookup returns CDR1 SGHDN and CDR2 FVKESK. The V end was cut by 0 bases, the J end by 10 bases, with 10 bases between. The CDR3 runs to 13 residues. The DNA of the CDR3 is TGTGCCAGCAGCCAAGAAGGGCCAGAGGAGCAGTTCTTC. It translates to CASSQEGPEEQFF. Variable domain in full (rest from reference TRBV14 and TRBJ2-1): EAGVTQFPSHSVIEKGQTVTLRCDPISGHDNLYWYRRVMGKEIKFLLHFVKESKQDESGMPNNRFLAERTGGTYSTLKVQPAELEDSGVYFCASSQEGPEEQFFGPGTRLTVL.

This rearrangement joins TRBV24-1 to TRBJ2-3; 8 bases map to TRBD1. This CDR3 is 16 amino acids long. V shed 4 bases, J shed 5 bases, and the junction held 10 bases outside the gene matches. Germline V gene data show CDR1 as KGHDR and CDR2 as SFDVKD. This CDR3 is CATSDPDRGRGDTQYF. In DNA form, the CDR3 reads TGTGCCACCAGTGACCCTGACAGGGGTAGAGGAGATACGCAGTATTTT.

The chain has TRBV20-1 and TRBJ2-5, with a weak D call TRBD2 (6 bases). CDR1 is DFQATT, CDR2 SNEGSKA, per germline (reference sequence). Between the trimmed V and J ends, which lost 3 bases and 4 bases, there was a span of 18 bases. This CDR3 is 15 amino acids long. The CDR3 spells CSARDSRSEGETQYF. CDR3 DNA: TGCAGTGCTAGGGATTCTAGGTCGGAGGGAGAGACCCAGTACTTC.

This chain joins TRBV6-2 or TRBV6-3 and TRBJ2-7, with a tentative D call TRBD2 (6 bases). The CDR3 is 12 residues long. The germline gives CDR1 MNHEY, CDR2 SVGEGT. Trimming cost V 4 bases and J 6 bases, with 10 bases left between them. The CDR3 nucleotides read TGTGCCAGCAGTTCAGTAGCGGTCGAGCAGTACTTC. The encoded protein is CASSSVAVEQYF.

The gene calls are TRBV30 and TRBJ1-1; a possible D gene is TRBD1 (5 bases). V was pared by 4 bases and J by 3 bases, with 12 bases between. Germline V gene lookup returns CDR1 GTSNPN and CDR2 SVGIG (reference sequence). The CDR3 extends over 13 amino acids. The CDR3 DNA reads TGTGCCTGGAACCCCGGACACGACACTGAAGCTTTCTTT. This codes for CAWNPGHDTEAFF.

The CDR3, as DNA: TGTGCCAGCAGTTTATTGGGGACTTCTGGGGCCAACGTCCTGACTTTC. Amino acids: CASSLLGTSGANVLTF. J is TRBJ2-6 and V is TRBV27; weak D call: TRBD2 (6 bases). CDR1 and CDR2 (germline): MNHEY, SMNVEV (reference sequence). V was pared by 1 base and J by 1 base, with 8 bases between. The CDR3 contains 16 residues.

This clonotype was seen just once. This sequence joins TRBV12-3 or TRBV12-4 and TRBJ2-5; D might be TRBD1 (6 bases). V was trimmed by 8 bases and J by 5 bases, leaving 21 bases between them. The CDR3 loop spans 15 amino acids. The CDR3 here is CASCPGQSEGETQYF. The CDR3 DNA reads TGTGCCAGCTGCCCTGGACAGAGTGAGGGGGAGACCCAGTACTTC.

This chain connects TRBV30 to TRBJ2-1; TRBD2 agrees at 10 bases. V gave up 0 bases and J gave up 7 bases; unmatched junction bases: 6. This CDR3 has 15 residues. Germline lookup yields CDR1 GTSNPN and CDR2 SVGIG (reference sequence). CDR3 in amino acids: CAWSVLAGVVNEQFF. DNA for the CDR3: TGTGCCTGGAGTGTGCTAGCGGGAGTGGTGAATGAGCAGTTCTTC.

This clonotype occurred a few times. The gene calls are TRBV30 and TRBJ2-7; D might be TRBD2 (5 bases). Germline V gives CDR1 GTSNPN, CDR2 SVGIG (reference sequence). The V end was cut by 2 bases, the J end by 1 base, with 6 bases between. The CDR3 has 12 residues. CDR3 sequence: CAWSSGSYEQYF. The CDR3 nucleotides are TGTGCCTGGAGTTCGGGGTCCTACGAGCAGTACTTC. Complete variable domain (other parts from reference TRBV30 and TRBJ2-7): SQTIHQWPATLVQPVGSPLSLECTVEGTSNPNLYWYRQAAGRGLQLLFYSVGIGQISSEVPQNLSASRPQDRQFILSSKKLLLSDSGFYLCAWSSGSYEQYFGPGTRLTVT.

The CDR3 DNA follows: TGTGCCAGTAGCTCCTTACTAGCGGGAGTCGGAGAGACCCAGTACTTC. This translates into CASSSLLAGVGETQYF. The gene calls are TRBV19 and TRBJ2-5; 11 bases fit TRBD2. J lost 4 bases, V lost 6 bases, and 10 bases had no gene match. There are 16 residues in the CDR3. The germline V gene encodes CDR1 LNHDA and CDR2 SQIVND (reference sequence). Variable domain in full (rest from reference TRBV19 and TRBJ2-5): DGGITQSPKYLFRKEGQNVTLSCEQNLNHDAMYWYRQDPGQGLRLIYYSQIVNDFQKGDIAEGYSVSREKKESFPLTVTSAQKNPTAFYLCASSSLLAGVGETQYFGPGTRLLVL.

The rearrangement uses TRBV6-6 and TRBJ2-1; D may match TRBD1 or TRBD2 (5 bases each). This CDR3 has 14 residues. Trimming pared 8 bases from V and 1 base from J, leaving 12 bases between. Germline lookup yields CDR1 MNHNY and CDR2 SVGAGI (reference sequence). The CDR3 sequence: CASVGGASYNEQFF. CDR3 bases: TGTGCCAGCGTTGGGGGTGCTTCCTACAATGAGCAGTTCTTC.